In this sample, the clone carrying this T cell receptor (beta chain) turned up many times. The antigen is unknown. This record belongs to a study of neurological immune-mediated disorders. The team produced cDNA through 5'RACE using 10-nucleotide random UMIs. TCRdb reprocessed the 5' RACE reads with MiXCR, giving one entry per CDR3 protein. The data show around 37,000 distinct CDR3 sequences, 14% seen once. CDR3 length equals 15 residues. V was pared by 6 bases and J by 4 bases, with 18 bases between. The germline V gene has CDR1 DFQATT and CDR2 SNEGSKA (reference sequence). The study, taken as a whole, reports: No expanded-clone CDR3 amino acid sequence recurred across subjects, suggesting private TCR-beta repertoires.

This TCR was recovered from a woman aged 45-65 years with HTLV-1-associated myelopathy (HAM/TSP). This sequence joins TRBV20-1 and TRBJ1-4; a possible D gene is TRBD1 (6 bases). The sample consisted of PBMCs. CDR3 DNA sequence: TGCAGTGCGGTTGGAAACCGGGACATTAATGAAAAACTGTTTTTT. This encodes CSAVGNRDINEKLFF.